A single sample gave rise to the 20 T cell receptor beta chains below, sequenced in a study of blood T cell repertoires in COVID-19. Profiling relied on immunoSEQ multiplex PCR, and the TCRdb table lists in-frame clones only, not all of them. The sample includes fewer than 350,000 clones, under 90% of them seen just once. The sequencing input was peripheral blood. The receptors here all came from a woman between 55 and 75 years old with active or convalescent COVID-19.

In DNA, the CDR3 is TGTGCCAGCAGCTCCTTAGAGGGACAGGCGAACTATGGCTACACCTTC. Translation gives CASSSLEGQANYGYTF. This chain joins TRBV7-9 and TRBJ1-2, with 8 bases that match TRBD1. The V and J ends lost 4 bases and 2 bases, in that order; junction bases with no gene match: 9. CDR3 length: 16 residues. The germline CDR1 and CDR2 sequences are SEHNR and FQNEAQ (reference sequence).

The chain joins TRBV7-2 to TRBJ1-4; no clear D gene. The CDR3 has 12 residues. V lost 5 bases and J 7 bases, leaving 8 bases between the germline ends. In germline, CDR1 is SGHTA, CDR2 FQGNSA. CDR3 in DNA: TGTGCCAGCAGCCCACCGGGTGAAAAACTGTTTTTT. This sequence encodes CASSPPGEKLFF.

CDR3 sequence reads: CSAGQNQPQHF. CDR3 DNA sequence: TGCAGTGCTGGACAGAATCAGCCCCAGCATTTT. The chain joins TRBV20-1 to TRBJ1-5; weak D call: TRBD1 (6 bases). CDR1 and CDR2 (germline): DFQATT, SNEGSKA (reference sequence). V was cut by 5 bases and J by 4 bases, with 6 bases left in between. The CDR3 has 11 residues.

In this sample, this clone turned up once. The J gene is TRBJ2-1, the V gene TRBV20-1, with 8 bases aligning to TRBD2. CDR1 DFQATT and CDR2 SNEGSKA come from the germline V gene (reference sequence). This CDR3 has 16 residues. J lost 4 bases, V lost 3 bases, and 11 bases had no gene match. The CDR3 region has the DNA TGCAGTGCTAGTAGCGGGGTAGCGGGGAATTACAATGAGCAGTTCTTC. Protein sequence: CSASSGVAGNYNEQFF.

The chain combines TRBV19 with TRBJ1-2; 10 bases fit TRBD1. CDR1 LNHDA and CDR2 SQIVND come from the germline V gene (reference sequence). This CDR3 has 16 amino acids. The V gene end was trimmed by 8 bases and the J gene end by 3 bases; junction bases not matched to a gene: 12. The chain's CDR3 is CASRTLDRGTYYGYTF. The CDR3 nucleotides read TGTGCCAGTCGTACCCTGGACAGGGGGACTTACTATGGCTACACCTTC.

The chain has TRBV13 and TRBJ1-3; 11 bases fit TRBD1. The germline CDR1 and CDR2 sequences are PRHDT and FYEKMQ (reference sequence). The CDR3 covers 15 residues. The J segment lost 4 bases and the V segment lost 4 bases, leaving 3 bases of the junction unmatched. Here the CDR3 reads CASSSDRGLGNTIYF. In DNA, the CDR3 is TGTGCCAGCAGCTCGGACAGGGGGCTAGGAAACACCATATATTTT.

Regarding this clone: One end of the junction fails to match germline, which may point to a read error. V and J are TRBV27 and TRBJ2-1; possibly TRBD2 for D (5 bases). This CDR3 has 16 residues. Germline-derived CDR1 and CDR2 are MNHEY and SMNVEV (reference sequence). CDR3 sequence reads: CASSFSPTLAYTEQFF. The CDR3 DNA reads as TGTGCCAGCAGTTTTTCCCCAACCCTAGCTTACACTGAGCAGTTCTTC.

The chain couples TRBV9 to TRBJ2-5; 10 positions match TRBD2. Looked up from germline, CDR1 is SGDLS and CDR2 is YYNGEE. This CDR3 is built from 15 residues. Trimming took 1 base from V and 5 from J; bases not matched to a gene: 5. CDR3 in DNA: TGTGCCAGCAGCGTACCCAGCGGGGGGGGTGAGACCCAGTACTTC. This sequence encodes CASSVPSGGGETQYF.

The rearrangement joins TRBV2 to TRBJ2-3; D call uncertain. Germline CDR1 reads SNHLY; CDR2 reads FYNNEI. The CDR3 runs 13 residues. With 6 bases removed from V and 4 bases from J, the gap between germline ends came to 11 bases. CDR3 sequence (DNA): TGTGCCAGCAGGAGGATTTTGGCAGATACGCAGTATTTT. It yields the protein CASRRILADTQYF.

J is TRBJ1-6 and V is TRBV11-1; D gene ambiguous. The germline V gene encodes CDR1 SGHAT and CDR2 FQDESV (reference sequence). The CDR3 runs to 14 residues. Trimming pared 5 bases from V and 10 bases from J, leaving 15 bases between. The CDR3, as DNA: TGTGCCAGCAGCAGGAGACCTCTGAGGTCACCCCTCCACTTT. This encodes CASSRRPLRSPLHF.

This CDR3 reads CASGKQGPADTQYF. CDR3 bases: TGTGCCAGCGGTAAACAGGGCCCCGCAGATACGCAGTATTTT. This sequence joins TRBV3-1 (or the pseudogene TRBV3-2) and TRBJ2-3; perhaps TRBD1 as D (6 bases). Germline V gene data show CDR1 as LGHDT and CDR2 as YNNKEL (reference sequence). The V and J ends lost 8 bases and 4 bases respectively, with 16 bases between them. The CDR3 contains 14 residues.

The chain couples TRBV7-9 to TRBJ1-2; 8 bases fit TRBD1. Germline lookup yields CDR1 SEHNR and CDR2 FQNEAQ (reference sequence). V shed 3 bases, J shed 0 bases, and the junction held 6 bases outside the gene matches. The CDR3 covers 16 residues. As DNA, the CDR3 is TGTGCCAGCAGCTTGTGGACAGGGCTTACTAACTATGGCTACACCTTC. Encoded protein: CASSLWTGLTNYGYTF.

The chain is built from TRBV4-2 and TRBJ2-1; 7 nucleotides match TRBD2. The CDR3 loop spans 15 amino acids. The ends lost 4 bases at V and 6 bases at J; junction bases unmatched: 9. Germline CDR1 reads LGHNA; CDR2 reads YNFKEQ. Here the CDR3 reads CASSPSWGTINEQFF. CDR3 nucleotide sequence: TGTGCCAGCAGCCCCTCCTGGGGGACTATCAATGAGCAGTTCTTC.

Only one count was recorded for this clone. This rearrangement joins TRBV11-2 to TRBJ1-2, with TRBD1 as a possible D gene (6 bases). The V and J ends lost 0 bases and 2 bases respectively, with 19 bases between them. Germline CDR1 and CDR2: SGHAT and FQNNGV. The CDR3 runs to 18 residues. The CDR3, as DNA: TGTGCCAGCAGCTTAGAGTCGGGGGGCGCGGGTAACAACTATGGCTACACCTTC. It is translated as CASSLESGGAGNNYGYTF.

The V gene is TRBV18, the J gene TRBJ1-2; the match to TRBD1 covers 7 bases. The ends lost 3 bases at V and 5 bases at J; junction bases unmatched: 6. This CDR3 comprises 14 residues. The V gene's germline CDR1 is KGHSH and CDR2 LQKENI. In nucleotides, the CDR3 is TGTGCCAGCTCACCGTACGACAGGGATTATGGCTACACCTTC. Translated, it gives CASSPYDRDYGYTF.

V gene TRBV7-6 combines with J gene TRBJ2-1; possible D gene TRBD2, 6 bases. There are 15 residues in the CDR3. V lost 2 bases, J lost 0 bases, and 8 bases lay in between. CDR1 is SGHVS, CDR2 FNYEAQ, per germline. This CDR3 reads CASSLIAVSYNEQFF. CDR3 sequence (DNA): TGTGCCAGCAGCTTAATAGCGGTCTCCTACAATGAGCAGTTCTTC.

The chain recombines TRBV5-1 with TRBJ2-7; TRBD1 matches at 7 bases. This CDR3 has 15 amino acids. Germline V gives CDR1 SGHRS, CDR2 YFSETQ. V dropped 2 bases and J dropped 4; count of bases not matched to a gene: 9. In DNA, the CDR3 is TGCGCCAGCAGCTTCGGACAGGCGACAGCTTACGAGCAGTACTTC. This sequence encodes CASSFGQATAYEQYF.

This clone was detected a few times. The chain joins TRBV5-4 to TRBJ2-2; D is unresolved. Between the trimmed V and J ends, which lost 4 bases and 3 bases, there was a span of 7 bases. CDR1 and CDR2 from the germline V gene are SGHNT and YYREEE (reference sequence). CDR3 length equals 13 residues. CDR3 amino acids: CASSLTYTGELFF. Written as DNA, the CDR3 is TGTGCCAGCAGCCTTACTTACACCGGGGAGCTGTTTTTT. Full variable domain (missing parts from reference TRBV5-4 and TRBJ2-2): ETGVTQSPTHLIKTRGQQVTLRCSSQSGHNTVSWYQQALGQGPQFIFQYYREEENGRGNFPPRFSGLQFPNYSSELNVNALELDDSALYLCASSLTYTGELFFGEGSRLTVL.

This clone was recorded only once. The chain employs TRBV6-5 and TRBJ2-7; D might be TRBD2 (6 bases). The CDR3 runs 14 residues. V was shortened by 2 bases and J by 4 bases, with 12 bases between the two germline ends. Germline CDR1 is MNHEY and CDR2 is SVGAGI. The CDR3, as DNA: TGTGCCAGCAGTTACGGCGGGGTTCGATACGAGCAGTACTTC. Amino acid sequence: CASSYGGVRYEQYF.

The rearrangement joins TRBV7-2 to TRBJ2-3, with 8 bases aligning to TRBD2. The CDR3 contains 15 residues. V shed 3 bases, J shed 3 bases, and the junction held 5 bases outside the gene matches. Germline lookup yields CDR1 SGHTA and CDR2 FQGNSA. For the CDR3, the DNA is TGTGCCAGCAGCTTGCCGGGGGGGCGGACAGATACGCAGTATTTT. It yields the protein CASSLPGGRTDTQYF.